The 5 T cell receptor beta chains listed next were all sequenced from one sample in a study of blood T cell repertoires in COVID-19 (dated by TCRdb to 2019 to 2021). Library generation was performed with the immunoSEQ multiplex PCR assay. Not all clones reach the TCRdb copy of this immuneACCESS table, which keeps in-frame sequences only. Checked studies attribute under half of the gap to unresolved V genes and leave the rest unexplained. The sample profile shows about 480,000 clones; approximately 87% of them were found once. The ten largest clones add up to 1.5% to 2% of the sample. The specimen was PBMCs or T cells enriched from blood (not recorded which). The receptors were gathered from a woman between 40 and 50 years old who had recovered from COVID-19.

The chain is built from TRBV21-1 and TRBJ1-1; TRBD1 is taken as the D call from the table, unchecked against the DNA. TRBV21-1 is a listed pseudogene. The CDR3 runs to 15 residues. The CDR3 nucleotides are TGTGCCAGCAGCAAAGTCGCAGGGATGAACACTGAAGCTTTCTTT. It encodes CASSKVAGMNTEAFF.

The chain recombines TRBV24-1 with TRBJ1-2, with 12 bases lining up with TRBD1. Per germline, CDR1 KGHDR and CDR2 SFDVKD. J was trimmed by 7 bases and V by 4 bases; bases with no gene match: 6. CDR3 length: 15 residues. The CDR3 DNA sequence: TGTGCCACCAGTGAACCGGGACAGGGGGCAGCTGGCTACACCTTC. Amino acid sequence: CATSEPGQGAAGYTF.

The rearrangement links TRBV19 to TRBJ1-1, with D possibly TRBD1 on 6 matching bases. Trimming removed 0 bases from V and 1 base from J, with 18 bases in between. CDR1 and CDR2 (germline): LNHDA, SQIVND (reference sequence). This CDR3 has 18 amino acids. For the CDR3, the DNA is TGTGCCAGTAGTATAGATAGGGGGTGGTTGGAAAGGAACACTGAAGCTTTCTTT. Translation gives CASSIDRGWLERNTEAFF.

This chain joins TRBV4-2 and TRBJ2-1; 7 nucleotides align to TRBD2. J was trimmed by 8 bases and V by 2 bases; bases with no gene match: 15. The CDR3 is made up of 17 amino acids. Looked up from germline, CDR1 is LGHNA and CDR2 is YNFKEQ. The CDR3 DNA sequence: TGTGCCAGCAGCCAATACTGGAGGGAGGGCCTGAGGGATGAGCAGTTCTTC. It is translated as CASSQYWREGLRDEQFF.

CDR3 in DNA: TGTGCCAGCAGTGTAACTCCTCTAGCCAAAAACATTCAGTACTTC. Protein sequence: CASSVTPLAKNIQYF. V gene TRBV2 combines with J gene TRBJ2-4; D is unresolved. Germline-derived CDR1 and CDR2 are SNHLY and FYNNEI. The CDR3 runs 15 residues. With 4 bases removed from V and 0 bases from J, the gap between germline ends came to 10 bases. The full variable domain, rest sourced from reference TRBV2 and TRBJ2-4, is EPEVTQTPSHQVTQMGQEVILRCVPISNHLYFYWYRQILGQKVEFLVSFYNNEISEKSEIFDDQFSVERPDGSNFTLKIRSTKLEDSAMYFCASSVTPLAKNIQYFGAGTRLSVL.